The sequence of this T cell receptor (beta chain) was determined in a study of tumor and adjacent non-tumor tissue in lung cancer. Study-wide background: Around 4.4 million productive TCRbeta reads were obtained per sample on average. The study, taken as a whole, reports: Significantly higher TCR diversity was found in tumor than normal lung.

With V trimmed by 4 bases and J by 5 bases, 5 bases remained unmatched. Germline CDR1 and CDR2: MGHRA and YSYEKL. The length of the CDR3 is 13 residues. The template was RNA from unsorted bulk tissue. This clonotype was picked up many times. Its specificity is unknown. The library came from three nested PCR rounds adapted from ARM-PCR protocols. One entry per CDR3 protein, called by TCRdb with MiXCR from the multiplex PCR reads. The repertoire includes more than 85,000 distinct CDR3 sequences, 61% of them detected once, and roughly 14% sits in the top ten. The sequenced sample was lung tumor tissue. The genes are TRBV4-1 and TRBJ2-7; 7 nucleotides line up with TRBD1. This TCR was recovered from a man in his 70s with non-small cell lung cancer. The CDR3 is CASSRDTGDEQYF. The DNA of the CDR3 is TGCGCCAGCAGCCGAGATACAGGGGACGAGCAGTACTTC.